The entry below gives a single T cell receptor beta chain sequence along with its context. Its target is not known. The data derive from a study of monozygotic twins with inflammatory bowel disease. The CDR3 consists of 14 residues. Two nested PCRs, of approximately 16 and 9 cycles, processed TCRalpha and TCRbeta cDNA. From its re-call of the 5' RACE reads, TCRdb lists each CDR3 protein once, without DNA. This listing includes fewer than 400,000 distinct CDR3 sequences. Study results and limitations: IBD-affected twins scored below their healthy co-twins in TCRbeta diversity (inverse Simpson). Healthy twins showed more clonotype sharing with others than IBD patients, especially patients with disease activity. Subtypes among T cells remained indistinguishable.

This TCR derives from a human donor with ulcerative colitis or Crohn's disease, or a healthy co-twin of an affected twin (not recorded which). The sample taken for sequencing was blood. The chain couples TRBV12-3 or TRBV12-4 to TRBJ2-2; TCRdb selects TRBD1, and the lack of DNA leaves this call unchecked. The chain's CDR3 is CASSQGRNTGELFF.